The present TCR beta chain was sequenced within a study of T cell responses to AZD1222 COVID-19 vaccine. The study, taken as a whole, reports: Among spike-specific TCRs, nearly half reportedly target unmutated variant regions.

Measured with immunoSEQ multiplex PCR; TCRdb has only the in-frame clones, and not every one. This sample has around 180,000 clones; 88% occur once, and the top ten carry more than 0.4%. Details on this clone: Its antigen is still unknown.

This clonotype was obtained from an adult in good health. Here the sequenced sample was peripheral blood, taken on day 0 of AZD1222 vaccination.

The CDR3 DNA reads TGTGCCAGCAGCCCGCAACTAGCAACCACCGGGGAGCTGTTTTTT. This translates into CASSPQLATTGELFF. This chain joins TRBV3-1 (or the pseudogene TRBV3-2) and TRBJ2-2; the D gene is possibly TRBD2 (6 bases). The CDR3 loop spans 15 amino acids. Germline CDR1 LGHDT, CDR2 YNNKEL (reference sequence). Trimming took off 4 bases at V and 4 bases at J, with 13 bases between the two ends.